This TCR beta chain came from a study of cytomegalovirus exposure and HLA in healthy donors. Study-wide results and caveats: High sensitivity and specificity were reportedly achieved when the classifier diagnosed cytomegalovirus status. With later analysis, a missense DCLRE1C variant became linked to TCR beta V- and J-gene trimming.

PCR employed 60 Vbeta and 13 Jbeta primers. Per the authors' pipeline: Later, 80 million or so unique TCR beta chains were counted in an analysis, and roughly 11 million of them were shared. Sequenced by immunoSEQ multiplex PCR; TCRdb stores in-frame clones only, minus some. V, J and clone size reflect that table, while D and trimming were determined from the DNA. Among 160,000 or so clones, about 80% were seen once, and the ten largest hold more than 9.5%. The CDR3 loop spans 12 amino acids. Trimming took 3 bases from V and 5 from J, leaving 11 bases between them. The germline gives CDR1 GTSNPN, CDR2 SVGIG (reference sequence). As regards this clone: Its matching antigen is unknown.

The TCR sequence derives from a man between 18 and 29 years old in good health and CMV-seropositive. Sequencing input: PBMCs. This chain joins TRBV30 and TRBJ2-7, with D perhaps TRBD2 (5 bases). The CDR3 DNA reads as TGTGCCTGGAGCCGAGGGTTCGACGAGCAGTACTTC. Amino acid sequence: CAWSRGFDEQYF.